Listed below are T cell receptor beta chains from one sample, sequenced in a study of CD8 T cells in Susac syndrome. TCRdb re-called the immunoSEQ multiplex PCR reads with MiXCR, one entry per CDR3 protein. The top ten hold over 0.12% of the sample, which has about 150,000 distinct CDR3 sequences, 95% to 96% seen once. The sample taken for sequencing was CD8+ T cells from PBMCs. Receptors originate from a human donor with multiple sclerosis. Each CDR3 is given with its conserved first and last residue. A D gene is named only where the DNA matches it firmly. Size tells how often a clone was seen (once, few, many) or the class of an expanded clone, and some rows leave it out.

v_call	j_call	d_call	clone_size	cdr3_aa	cdr3_nt
TRBV6-6	TRBJ1-1	-	-	CATTENTEAFF	TGTGCCACGACAGAAAACACTGAAGCTTTCTTT
TRBV5-1	TRBJ2-2	-	-	CASSLRQNTGELFF	TGCGCCAGCAGCTTAAGGCAGAACACCGGGGAGCTGTTTTTT
TRBV7-8	TRBJ2-1	-	-	CASSLETGDSEQFF	TGTGCCAGCAGCTTAGAGACGGGGGACAGTGAGCAGTTCTTC
TRBV19	TRBJ1-2	TRBD1	-	CASSRRTGRGYGYTF	TGTGCCAGTAGTAGACGGACAGGGCGGGGCTATGGCTACACCTTC
TRBV7-9	TRBJ1-1	-	once	CASSLALGSMISEAFF	TGTGCCAGCAGCTTAGCGTTAGGGTCGATGATCAGTGAAGCTTTCTTT
TRBV5-4	TRBJ2-3	-	-	CASSLISDTQYF	TGTGCCAGCAGCTTGATATCAGATACGCAGTATTTT
TRBV13	TRBJ2-7	-	-	CASSQTYEQYF	TGTGCCAGCAGCCAAACCTACGAGCAGTACTTC
TRBV5-5	TRBJ2-3	-	-	CASRPWWGDTDTQYF	TGTGCCAGCAGACCCTGGTGGGGGGACACAGATACGCAGTATTTT
TRBV7-9	TRBJ2-1	TRBD2	-	CASSISGLAGGSSYNEQFF	TGTGCCAGCAGCATATCGGGACTAGCGGGGGGGAGCTCCTACAATGAGCAGTTCTTC
TRBV11-3	TRBJ2-1	TRBD2	-	CASSTSASRDEQFF	TGTGCCAGCTCAACTAGCGCCTCGAGGGATGAGCAGTTCTTC
TRBV12-3/TRBV12-4	TRBJ2-3	-	-	CASSLGASTDTQYF	TGTGCCAGCAGTTTAGGGGCCAGCACAGATACGCAGTATTTT
TRBV27	TRBJ1-1	-	-	CASSLRDGALNTEAFF	TGTGCCAGCAGTTTAAGGGACGGGGCCTTGAACACTGAAGCTTTCTTT
TRBV29-1	TRBJ2-7	-	-	CSVESTDYEQYF	TGCAGCGTTGAGTCTACGGACTACGAGCAGTACTTC
TRBV21-1	TRBJ2-4	-	-	CASSKAGGANIQYF	TGTGCCAGCAGCAAAGCGGGGGGTGCGAACATTCAGTACTTC
TRBV27	TRBJ1-1	-	-	CASSAVVGEVTEAFF	TGTGCCAGCAGTGCCGTAGTGGGGGAGGTCACTGAAGCTTTCTTT
TRBV7-9	TRBJ2-1	-	-	CASSLLGSGAGGDEQFF	TGTGCCAGCAGCTTGTTGGGTTCCGGGGCTGGCGGGGATGAGCAGTTCTTC
TRBV11-3	TRBJ2-1	-	-	CASSLTPGYNEQFF	TGTGCCAGCAGCTTAACTCCAGGGTACAATGAGCAGTTCTTC
TRBV9	TRBJ2-1	-	-	CASSASGLYNEQFF	TGTGCCAGCAGCGCCTCGGGACTTTACAATGAGCAGTTCTTC
TRBV13	TRBJ1-4	-	-	CASSSGLVEKLFF	TGTGCCAGCAGTTCGGGATTGGTTGAAAAACTGTTTTTT
TRBV29-1	TRBJ2-1	TRBD2	-	CSVPTSGAYNEQFF	TGCAGCGTACCGACTAGCGGTGCCTACAATGAGCAGTTCTTC
TRBV20-1	TRBJ1-1	-	-	CSARVAGTEAFF	TGCAGTGCTAGAGTGGCAGGGACTGAAGCTTTCTTT
TRBV7-9	TRBJ2-5	TRBD1	-	CASSLLDREETQYF	TGTGCCAGCAGCCTATTGGACAGGGAAGAGACCCAGTACTTC
TRBV12-5	TRBJ1-5	-	-	CASAAGGDNQPQHF	TGTGCTAGTGCCGCCGGCGGGGACAATCAGCCCCAGCATTTT
TRBV12-3/TRBV12-4	TRBJ2-1	-	few	CASSLGSNNEQFF	TGTGCCAGCAGTTTAGGGTCCAACAATGAGCAGTTCTTC
TRBV20-1	TRBJ2-1	TRBD2	-	CSAYSGGASYNEQFF	TGCAGTGCTTATAGCGGGGGGGCCTCCTACAATGAGCAGTTCTTC
TRBV7-9	TRBJ2-1	-	-	CASSSPSVSYNEQFF	TGTGCCAGCAGCTCCCCGAGCGTCTCCTACAATGAGCAGTTCTTC
TRBV13	TRBJ2-2	-	once	CASSSADTGELFF	TGTGCCAGCAGCAGCGCGGACACCGGGGAGCTGTTTTTT
TRBV14	TRBJ1-2	-	-	CASSQEPAWGYGYTF	TGTGCCAGCAGCCAAGAACCAGCCTGGGGCTATGGCTACACCTTC
TRBV30	TRBJ2-3	-	-	CAWSLGEMDTQYF	TGTGCCTGGAGCCTTGGGGAAATGGATACGCAGTATTTT
TRBV21-1	TRBJ2-7	-	-	CASSGRQGVSSYEQYF	TGTGCCAGCAGCGGTCGACAGGGGGTCAGCTCCTACGAGCAGTACTTC
TRBV29-1	TRBJ2-1	-	-	CSDTRDPSYNEQFF	TGCAGCGACACCAGGGACCCCTCCTACAATGAGCAGTTCTTC
TRBV11-2	TRBJ2-7	-	-	CASSLDFDYEQYF	TGTGCCAGCAGCTTAGATTTCGACTACGAGCAGTACTTC
TRBV3-1	TRBJ2-1	-	-	CASSQEIYRGPLNEQFF	TGTGCCAGCAGCCAAGAAATCTATCGGGGTCCCCTTAATGAGCAGTTCTTC
TRBV12-5	TRBJ1-2	-	-	CASGLSTVGYGYTF	TGTGCTAGTGGGCTGTCAACGGTGGGCTATGGCTACACCTTC
TRBV6-2/TRBV6-3	TRBJ2-5	TRBD2	-	CASSFQAGTGETQYF	TGTGCCAGCAGTTTCCAAGCGGGGACGGGTGAGACCCAGTACTTC
TRBV29-1	TRBJ2-3	-	-	CSVEIATDHTQYF	TGCAGCGTTGAAATTGCAACAGACCATACGCAGTATTTT
TRBV13	TRBJ1-1	-	-	CASSRGGSFMNTEAFF	TGTGCCAGCAGCCGAGGCGGTTCCTTCATGAACACTGAAGCTTTCTTT